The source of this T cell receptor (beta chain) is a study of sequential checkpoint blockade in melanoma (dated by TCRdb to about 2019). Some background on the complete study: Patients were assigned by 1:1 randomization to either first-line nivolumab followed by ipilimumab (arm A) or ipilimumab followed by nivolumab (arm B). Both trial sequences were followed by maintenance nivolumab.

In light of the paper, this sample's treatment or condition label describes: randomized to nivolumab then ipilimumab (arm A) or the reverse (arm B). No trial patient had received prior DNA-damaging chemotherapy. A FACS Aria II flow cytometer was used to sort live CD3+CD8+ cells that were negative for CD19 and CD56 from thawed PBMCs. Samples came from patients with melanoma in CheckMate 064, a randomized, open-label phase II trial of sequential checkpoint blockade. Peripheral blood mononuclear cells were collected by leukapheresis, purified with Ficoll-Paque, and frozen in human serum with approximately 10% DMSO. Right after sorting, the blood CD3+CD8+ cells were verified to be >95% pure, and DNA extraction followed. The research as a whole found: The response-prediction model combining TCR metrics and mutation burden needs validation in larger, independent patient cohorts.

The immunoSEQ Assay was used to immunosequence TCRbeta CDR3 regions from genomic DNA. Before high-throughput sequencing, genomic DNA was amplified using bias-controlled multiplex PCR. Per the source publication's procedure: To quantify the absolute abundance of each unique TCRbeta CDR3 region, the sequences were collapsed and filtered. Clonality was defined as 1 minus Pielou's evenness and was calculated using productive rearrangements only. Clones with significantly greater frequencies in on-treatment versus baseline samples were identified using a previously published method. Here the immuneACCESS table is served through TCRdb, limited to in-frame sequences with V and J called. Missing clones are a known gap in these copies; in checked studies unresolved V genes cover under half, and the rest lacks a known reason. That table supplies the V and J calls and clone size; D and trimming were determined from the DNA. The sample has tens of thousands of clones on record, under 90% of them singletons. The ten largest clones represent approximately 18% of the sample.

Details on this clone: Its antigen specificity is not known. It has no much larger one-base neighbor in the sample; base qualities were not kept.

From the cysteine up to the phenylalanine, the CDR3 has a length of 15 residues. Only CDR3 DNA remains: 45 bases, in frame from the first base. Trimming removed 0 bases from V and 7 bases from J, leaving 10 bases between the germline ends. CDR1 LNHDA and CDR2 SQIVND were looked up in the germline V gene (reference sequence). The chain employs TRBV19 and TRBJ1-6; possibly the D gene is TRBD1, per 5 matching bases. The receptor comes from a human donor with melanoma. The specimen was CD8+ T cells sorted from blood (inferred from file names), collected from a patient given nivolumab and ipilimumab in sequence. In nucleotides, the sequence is TGTGCCAGTAGTATAGATCAGGGTTTGAATTCACCCCTCCACTTT. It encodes CASSIDQGLNSPLHF.